This TCR beta chain was obtained from a study of blood T cell repertoires in COVID-19. This CDR3 contains 14 residues. CDR1 and CDR2 from the germline V gene are SGHDT and YYEEEE. Unmatched junction bases numbered 7, after V lost 4 bases and J lost 7 bases. Donors in Cohort 3 who had recovered were those with two negative PCRs, healthcare professional clearance, or resolution of their symptoms. TCRdb's copy holds only in-frame clones and misses some; the assay was immunoSEQ multiplex PCR. The sample includes 220,000 or so clones, 70% to 85% of them seen just once. Sequenced material: PBMCs or T cells enriched from blood (not recorded which). The receptor's source is an older woman who had recovered from COVID-19. The chain couples TRBV5-6 to TRBJ2-3, with 9 nucleotides matching TRBD1. The chain's CDR3 is CASSRQGEQNTQYF. The CDR3, as DNA: TGTGCCAGCAGCCGACAGGGGGAACAAAATACGCAGTATTTT.